These 9 T cell receptor beta chains originate from one sample sequenced in a study of breast tumors, draining lymph nodes, adjacent tissues. In TCRdb, the multiplex PCR reads were re-called with MiXCR into one record per CDR3 protein. The sample lists approximately 150,000 distinct CDR3 sequences, more than 25% occurring once. Breast cancer patients provided tissue from their axillary draining lymph nodes. The sample taken for sequencing was axillary lymph node tissue. The receptors originated from a female donor with breast cancer. Some clones in this sample may be carry-over from other donors' samples.

V usage is TRBV9 and J usage is TRBJ2-7; D is perhaps TRBD1 (5 bases). Trimming stripped 3 bases from V and 6 bases from J, with 13 bases between. CDR3 length: 13 amino acids. Germline-derived CDR1 and CDR2 are SGDLS and YYNGEE. The CDR3 reads CASSGQIFCEQYF. CDR3 sequence (DNA): TGTGCCAGCAGCGGACAGATTTTCTGCGAGCAGTACTTC.

This clonotype was recorded many times. This sequence joins TRBV2 and TRBJ2-3, with 8 bases fitting TRBD2. The CDR3 runs 14 residues. J lost 3 bases, V lost 8 bases, and 7 bases had no gene match. Germline loops: CDR1 SNHLY, CDR2 FYNNEI. The CDR3 reads CASCSGVGTDTQYF. In DNA, the CDR3 is TGTGCCAGCTGTAGCGGGGTGGGGACAGATACGCAGTATTTT.

This clonotype was recorded at least ten times. The chain joins TRBV11-2 to TRBJ2-1, with D possibly matching TRBD2 (6 bases). The CDR3 consists of 13 residues. The V end lost 3 bases, the J end lost 9 bases, and 12 bases lay between the germline ends. The germline gives CDR1 SGHAT, CDR2 FQNNGV. DNA of the CDR3: TGTGCCAGCAGCTTTGGGGGAGCGGGTGAGCAGTTCTTC. It encodes CASSFGGAGEQFF. The variable domain in full, completed from reference TRBV11-2 and TRBJ2-1, reads EAGVAQSPRYKIIEKRQSVAFWCNPISGHATLYWYQQILGQGPKLLIQFQNNGVVDDSQLPKDRFSAERLKGVDSTLKIQPAKLEDSAVYLCASSFGGAGEQFFGPGTRLTVL.

This clonotype was counted a few times. A much larger clone is a single base away; this may be a read error. The gene calls are TRBV6-5 and TRBJ1-2; the D is unclear. In germline, CDR1 is MNHEY, CDR2 SVGAGI. This CDR3 has 14 residues. V gave up 0 bases and J gave up 7 bases, with 12 bases separating them. DNA of the CDR3: TGTGCCAGCAGTTACTCAAGAGAGGTTCCTGGCTACACCTTC. Its protein is CASSYSREVPGYTF.

This clonotype was counted many times. This rearrangement joins TRBV6-1 to TRBJ2-1; 10 bases match TRBD1. Trimming took 4 bases from V and 7 from J; bases not matched to a gene: 4. The CDR3 sequence is 14 residues long. Germline CDR1 is MNHNS and CDR2 is SASEGT. DNA of the CDR3: TGTGCCAGCAGTGGGACAGGGGGAGCGAATGAGCAGTTCTTC. Translated, it gives CASSGTGGANEQFF.

This rearrangement joins TRBV20-1 to TRBJ2-1; the match to TRBD2 covers 10 bases. The CDR3 has 15 amino acids. The J segment lost 8 bases and the V segment lost 2 bases, leaving 9 bases of the junction unmatched. The germline CDR1 and CDR2 sequences are DFQATT and SNEGSKA (reference sequence). In DNA, the CDR3 is TGCAGTGCTAGATTGCCTAGCGGGAGATACGATGAGCAGTTCTTC. This codes for CSARLPSGRYDEQFF.

This clonotype was seen ten or more times. The chain uses TRBV4-1 and TRBJ2-1; no reliable D call. The CDR3 loop spans 14 amino acids. Germline V gene sequence: CDR1 MGHRA, CDR2 YSYEKL. The germline V and J ends were trimmed by 4 bases and 3 bases, with 10 bases remaining between them. CDR3 in DNA: TGCGCCAGCAGCCTACGTCTTAACTACAATGAGCAGTTCTTC. Its translation: CASSLRLNYNEQFF.

A word on this clonotype: The junction shows a germline mismatch at one end, possibly a read error. The genes are TRBV7-3 and TRBJ2-1; 8 bases match TRBD2. CDR1 and CDR2 from the germline V gene are SGHTA and FQGTGA. The CDR3 is 17 amino acids. CDR3 sequence (DNA): TGCGCCAGCAGCCAAGCCTCTCTAGCGGGTGACTACAATGAGCAGTTCTTC. It is translated as CASSQASLAGDYNEQFF.

Points on this clonotype: Compared with germline, one end of the junction differs, possibly owing to a read error. This sequence joins TRBV2 and TRBJ2-1; no clear D. The length of the CDR3 is 12 residues. CDR1 SNHLY and CDR2 FYNNEI come from the germline V gene. CDR3 sequence reads: CASSAGYNERFF. The CDR3, as DNA: TGTGCCAGCAGTGCCGGTTACAATGAGCGGTTCTTC.